The 29 T cell receptor beta chains below come from one sample, sequenced in a study of blood T cell repertoires in COVID-19 (TCRdb year 2020). The method was the immunoSEQ multiplex PCR assay. The clones in this table, taken by TCRdb from immuneACCESS, are in-frame only. Not every clone is retained; where verified, under half of the shortfall comes from an unresolved V gene, and the cause of the rest is unknown. The sample table holds approximately 240,000 clones, of which approximately 80% were seen once. The ten largest make up roughly 4.2% of the sample. Sequencing used peripheral blood. All receptors derive from a woman aged 40 to 55 with active or convalescent COVID-19.

The V call is TRBV6-1, the J call TRBJ1-4, with 8 bases lining up with TRBD1. After removal of 2 bases from V and 0 bases from J, the junction contained 8 bases not matched to a gene. Germline V gene lookup returns CDR1 MNHNS and CDR2 SASEGT. This CDR3 comprises 18 residues. In DNA, the CDR3 is TGTGCCAGCAGTGAATGGGCAGGGGGCCCCGCAACTAATGAAAAACTGTTTTTT. Its translation: CASSEWAGGPATNEKLFF.

For the CDR3, the DNA is TGTGCCAGCAGTGGGCTAGGAGGGGCCCGGGGCACAGATACGCAGTATTTT. Translation: CASSGLGGARGTDTQYF. V and J are TRBV2 and TRBJ2-3; perhaps TRBD2 as D (6 bases). Deletions cut 4 bases from V and 1 base from J, with 18 bases between. Germline values: CDR1 SNHLY, CDR2 FYNNEI. This CDR3 is built from 17 residues.

The chain links TRBV7-7 to TRBJ2-5, with D possibly being TRBD2 (5 bases). Per the germline V gene, CDR1 is SSHAT and CDR2 is FNYEAQ (reference sequence). The CDR3 loop spans 13 amino acids. Trimming took off 4 bases at V and 5 bases at J, with 11 bases between the two ends. The CDR3 sequence is CASSSLALETQYF. Written as DNA, the CDR3 is TGTGCCAGCAGCTCGTTAGCGTTGGAGACCCAGTACTTC.

The chain combines TRBV12-3 or TRBV12-4 with TRBJ1-1; tentative D call: TRBD1 (6 bases). The CDR3 is 13 residues long. V lost 6 bases and J 2 bases, leaving 10 bases between the germline ends. In DNA form, the CDR3 reads TGTGCCAGCAGAACACAGGGAAACACTGAAGCTTTCTTT. Residues: CASRTQGNTEAFF.

The gene calls are TRBV5-6 and TRBJ1-2; 7 nucleotides agree with TRBD1. CDR1 SGHDT and CDR2 YYEEEE come from the germline V gene. CDR3 length equals 13 residues. V gave up 0 bases and J gave up 5 bases; unmatched junction bases: 1. CDR3 sequence reads: CASSLEGAYGYTF. CDR3 nucleotide sequence: TGTGCCAGCAGCTTGGAGGGGGCGTATGGCTACACCTTC.

This chain links TRBV2 with TRBJ1-4; a weak D match, TRBD1 (5 bases). The V end was cut by 0 bases, the J end by 7 bases, with 12 bases between. The CDR3 is made up of 15 amino acids. Germline V gene lookup returns CDR1 SNHLY and CDR2 FYNNEI. The CDR3 protein is CASSEAGQPVEKLFF. CDR3 DNA: TGTGCCAGCAGTGAAGCGGGGCAGCCTGTTGAAAAACTGTTTTTT.

The gene calls are TRBV11-2 and TRBJ2-3, with D possibly being TRBD1 (6 bases). Deletions cut 4 bases from V and 1 base from J, with 15 bases between. The germline gives CDR1 SGHAT, CDR2 FQNNGV. The CDR3 is made up of 16 amino acids. CDR3: CASSSLEGVGTDTQYF. The CDR3 bases are TGTGCCAGCAGCTCCCTCGAGGGGGTGGGCACAGATACGCAGTATTTT. Together with reference TRBV11-2 and TRBJ2-3, the CDR3 gives the full variable domain: EAGVAQSPRYKIIEKRQSVAFWCNPISGHATLYWYQQILGQGPKLLIQFQNNGVVDDSQLPKDRFSAERLKGVDSTLKIQPAKLEDSAVYLCASSSLEGVGTDTQYFGPGTRLTVL.

V and J are TRBV3-1 (or the pseudogene TRBV3-2) and TRBJ2-1; D is possibly TRBD1 (6 bases). Germline values: CDR1 LGHDT, CDR2 YNNKEL (reference sequence). The V end lost 1 base, the J end lost 4 bases, and 11 bases lay between the germline ends. The CDR3 is made up of 15 amino acids. The CDR3 loop is CASSQGSGQYNEQFF. CDR3 sequence (DNA): TGTGCCAGCAGCCAAGGTTCCGGACAGTACAATGAGCAGTTCTTC.

This clone was observed a single time. The rearrangement joins TRBV27 to TRBJ2-1; maybe TRBD1 (5 bases). Trimming stripped 4 bases from V and 0 bases from J, with 19 bases between. Germline-derived CDR1 and CDR2 are MNHEY and SMNVEV (reference sequence). CDR3 length: 18 amino acids. The CDR3 is CASSSWGRFPSSYNEQFF. Written as DNA, the CDR3 is TGTGCCAGCAGTTCCTGGGGCCGATTCCCAAGCTCCTACAATGAGCAGTTCTTC.

V gene TRBV20-1 combines with J gene TRBJ2-7; 7 bases fit TRBD1. Germline V CDR1 and CDR2: DFQATT, SNEGSKA (reference sequence). V trimming: 5 bases; J trimming: 9 bases; junction bases outside the gene matches: 7. The CDR3 spans 11 residues. The chain's CDR3 is CSAGTGELQYV. The CDR3 DNA is TGCAGTGCTGGAACAGGGGAATTGCAGTACGTC.

This clone was detected only once. The chain employs TRBV28 and TRBJ2-1; TRBD2 agrees at 14 bases. CDR1 and CDR2 from the germline V gene are MDHEN and SYDVKM. The ends lost 3 bases at V and 4 bases at J; junction bases unmatched: 8. The CDR3 length is 18 residues. Written as DNA, the CDR3 is TGTGCCAGCAGTTTTTCCTGGACTAGCGGGGGGATATACAATGAGCAGTTCTTC. Translation gives CASSFSWTSGGIYNEQFF.

The chain employs TRBV27 and TRBJ2-3, with TRBD1 as a possible D gene (6 bases). The CDR3 is 15 residues long. V was shortened by 8 bases and J by 10 bases, with 25 bases between the two germline ends. Germline-derived CDR1 and CDR2 are MNHEY and SMNVEV (reference sequence). CDR3: CASGSSGVPKGSQYF. DNA for the CDR3: TGTGCCAGCGGGAGCTCAGGGGTGCCTAAGGGGTCGCAGTATTTT.

As concerns this clone: One junction end does not reproduce the germline sequence, and a read error may be involved. This chain uses TRBV30 with TRBJ1-3, with unresolved D. The CDR3 runs to 13 residues. The V gene's germline CDR1 is GTSNPN and CDR2 SVGIG (reference sequence). For the CDR3, the DNA is TGTGCCTGGAGCACAACCTCTGGCAACACCATATATTTT. Translation: CAWSTTSGNTIYF.

The CDR3 sequence: CASSVEFYQPQHF. In DNA form, the CDR3 reads TGTGCCAGTAGTGTCGAGTTCTATCAGCCCCAGCATTTT. The gene calls are TRBV19 and TRBJ1-5; D remains ambiguous. CDR3 length: 13 residues. Germline V lookup: CDR1 LNHDA, CDR2 SQIVND (reference sequence). The V end was cut by 5 bases, the J end by 5 bases, with 10 bases between.

The chain employs TRBV15 and TRBJ2-5; 10 nucleotides agree with TRBD2. V shed 1 base and J 1 base; nucleotides not matched to a gene: 3. From germline, CDR1 is LNHNV and CDR2 YYDKDF (reference sequence). The CDR3 is 16 residues long. CDR3 residues: CATSRGSSGGQETQYF. The CDR3 nucleotides read TGTGCCACCAGCAGAGGATCTAGCGGGGGCCAAGAGACCCAGTACTTC. The complete variable domain, with remaining parts taken from reference TRBV15 and TRBJ2-5, reads DAMVIQNPRYQVTQFGKPVTLSCSQTLNHNVMYWYQQKSSQAPKLLFHYYDKDFNNEADTPDNFQSRRPNTSFCFLDIRSPGLGDTAMYLCATSRGSSGGQETQYFGPGTRLLVL.

V usage is TRBV24-1 and J usage is TRBJ1-5; D call uncertain. Trimming left V 12 bases short and J 3 bases short, with 11 bases between. Germline V gene data show CDR1 as KGHDR and CDR2 as SFDVKD. CDR3 length: 12 residues. The CDR3 region is CAPSQNNQPQHF. CDR3 nucleotide sequence: TGTGCCCCCTCCCAGAACAATCAGCCCCAGCATTTT.

The genes are TRBV5-5 and TRBJ2-7, with 9 nucleotides matching TRBD1. The CDR3 has 16 amino acids. V lost 3 bases and J lost 5; bases outside the gene matches: 12. In germline, CDR1 is SGHKS, CDR2 YYEKEE (reference sequence). CDR3 region: CASSSSPRTGANEQYF. Written as DNA, the CDR3 is TGTGCCAGCAGCTCGTCCCCCCGGACAGGGGCCAACGAGCAGTACTTC.

The chain recombines TRBV11-3 with TRBJ2-3; 7 bases are a match to TRBD1. The CDR3 sequence is 15 residues long. With 3 bases clipped from V and 2 bases from J, the junction kept 5 bases outside the gene matches. Germline lookup yields CDR1 SGHNT and CDR2 YENEEA. DNA for the CDR3: TGTGCCAGCAGCTTGGGACAGTACCCCACAGATACGCAGTATTTT. This sequence encodes CASSLGQYPTDTQYF.

This chain links TRBV5-4 with TRBJ1-2, with 10 bases aligning to TRBD1. CDR3 length: 15 amino acids. Trimming cost V 3 bases and J 1 base; bases outside gene matches: 3. CDR1 and CDR2 from the germline V gene are SGHNT and YYREEE (reference sequence). The CDR3 here is CASSSWTGGNYGYTF. The CDR3 nucleotides are TGTGCCAGCAGCTCTTGGACAGGGGGTAACTATGGCTACACCTTC.

The CDR3 here is CASSLSGGSNQPQHF. The CDR3, as DNA: TGTGCCAGCAGCTTGTCAGGTGGCAGCAATCAGCCCCAGCATTTT. The V gene is TRBV5-5, the J gene TRBJ1-5; no clear D. The germline V and J ends were trimmed by 1 base and 1 base, with 9 bases remaining between them. There are 15 residues in the CDR3. Germline CDR1 SGHKS, CDR2 YYEKEE (reference sequence).

The rearrangement links TRBV5-1 to TRBJ1-2, with 9 nucleotides matching TRBD1. This CDR3 comprises 17 residues. The J segment lost 4 bases and the V segment lost 2 bases, leaving 12 bases of the junction unmatched. In germline, CDR1 is SGHRS, CDR2 YFSETQ. CDR3 protein: CASSFHLPGQGGYGYTF. The CDR3 DNA reads as TGCGCCAGCAGCTTCCACTTACCGGGACAGGGTGGCTATGGCTACACCTTC.

The chain recombines TRBV6-2 or TRBV6-3 with TRBJ2-7, with a possible D match to TRBD1 (6 bases). Germline values: CDR1 MNHEY, CDR2 SVGEGT. The ends were cut back, 2 bases at V and 0 bases at J, with 11 bases in the middle. The CDR3 is made up of 15 amino acids. The CDR3 sequence is CASSYSQGSSYEQYV. The CDR3, as DNA: TGTGCCAGCAGTTACAGTCAGGGGAGCTCCTACGAGCAGTACGTC.

The chain combines TRBV2 with TRBJ1-5, with D possibly being TRBD1 (6 bases). This CDR3 spans 16 amino acids. V was shortened by 4 bases and J by 6 bases, with 19 bases between the two germline ends. CDR1 and CDR2 (germline): SNHLY, FYNNEI. Here the CDR3 reads CASSAIPRGGGQPQHF. The CDR3 bases are TGTGCCAGCAGTGCCATCCCCAGGGGAGGGGGTCAGCCCCAGCATTTT.

V is TRBV2 and J is TRBJ2-6; D gene uncertain. Germline CDR1 and CDR2: SNHLY and FYNNEI. CDR3 size: 16 residues. Deletions cut 2 bases from V and 4 bases from J, with 12 bases between. DNA of the CDR3: TGTGCCAGCAGTGAATTACGGGTATCCGGGGCCAACGTCCTGACTTTC. Amino acid sequence: CASSELRVSGANVLTF.

V usage is TRBV6-4 and J usage is TRBJ2-2, with unresolved D. The CDR3 is made up of 13 amino acids. The V end was cut by 2 bases, the J end by 6 bases, with 7 bases between. Germline-derived CDR1 and CDR2 are MRHNA and SNTAGT. The CDR3 coding sequence is TGTGCCAGCAGTGACGCTAAAGCCGGGGAGCTGTTTTTT. Protein sequence: CASSDAKAGELFF.

CDR3 nucleotide sequence: TGTGCCAGCAGCTACCCTACAGGGGACGGTGGGGCCAACGTCCTGACTTTC. This codes for CASSYPTGDGGANVLTF. This chain connects TRBV5-5 to TRBJ2-6, with TRBD1 matching over 7 bases. CDR3 length equals 17 residues. Germline loops: CDR1 SGHKS, CDR2 YYEKEE (reference sequence). V lost 3 bases to trimming and J lost 3 bases; unmatched junction nucleotides: 9.

The CDR3 sequence is CAWSRDYLRAKNIQYF. For the CDR3, the DNA is TGTGCCTGGAGTCGGGACTACCTTAGAGCCAAAAACATTCAGTACTTC. The V gene is TRBV30, the J gene TRBJ2-4, with TRBD2 matching 7 bases. The CDR3 is 16 amino acids. In germline, CDR1 is GTSNPN, CDR2 SVGIG (reference sequence). V dropped 2 bases and J dropped 0; count of bases not matched to a gene: 7.

The chain is built from TRBV5-6 and TRBJ1-1; 7 bases align to TRBD1. The V and J ends lost 6 bases and 6 bases, in that order; junction bases with no gene match: 17. The length of the CDR3 is 16 residues. CDR1 is SGHDT, CDR2 YYEEEE, per germline. In DNA form, the CDR3 reads TGTGCCAGCACCCCTGGAAGAACAGGGGCTAGCCCTGAAGCTTTCTTT. This codes for CASTPGRTGASPEAFF.

The V call is TRBV5-4, the J call TRBJ2-7; maybe TRBD1 (5 bases). Trimming left V 1 base short and J 2 bases short, with 7 bases between. The CDR3 length is 13 residues. Germline CDR1 and CDR2: SGHNT and YYREEE (reference sequence). The CDR3 is CASSLRGTYEQYV. The CDR3 nucleotides read TGTGCCAGCAGCTTGAGGGGCACCTACGAGCAGTACGTC.